This T cell receptor beta chain was identified during a study of PD-L1 blockade in urothelial cancer. For the study at large: Patients' atezolizumab regimen, 1,200 mg intravenously every 3 weeks, began around 2014. Blood analysis took place 3 weeks (second dose) and 6 weeks after treatment start.

Time point in this sample: peripheral blood 6 weeks after treatment start. The patients had locally advanced or metastatic urothelial carcinoma. Sequencing was performed with immunoSEQ multiplex PCR; in TCRdb, only in-frame clones are kept and a portion is missing. The sample includes some 51,000 clones, more than 75% of them seen just once. This TCR derives from a man aged 55-75 years with urothelial cancer. Sample: PBMCs, taken around atezolizumab (anti-PD-L1) treatment.

CDR3 amino acids: CASSVGTGPHEQYF. The DNA of the CDR3 is TGTGCCAGCAGCGTCGGGACAGGGCCCCACGAGCAGTACTTC. The chain uses TRBV9 and TRBJ2-7; 9 bases fit TRBD1. After removal of 2 bases from V and 5 bases from J, the junction contained 5 bases not matched to a gene. Germline CDR1 reads SGDLS; CDR2 reads YYNGEE. CDR3 length: 14 amino acids.